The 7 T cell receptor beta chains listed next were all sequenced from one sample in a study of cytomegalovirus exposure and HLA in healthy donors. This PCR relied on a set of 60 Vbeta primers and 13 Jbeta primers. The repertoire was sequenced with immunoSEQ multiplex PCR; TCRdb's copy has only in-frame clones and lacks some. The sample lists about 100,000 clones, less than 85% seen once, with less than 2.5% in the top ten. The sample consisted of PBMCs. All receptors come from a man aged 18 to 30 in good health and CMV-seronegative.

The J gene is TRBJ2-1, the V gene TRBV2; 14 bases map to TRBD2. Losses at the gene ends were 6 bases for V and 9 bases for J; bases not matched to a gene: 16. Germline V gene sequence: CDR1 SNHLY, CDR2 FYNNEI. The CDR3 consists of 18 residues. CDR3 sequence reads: CASSELTSGGAEWFEQFF. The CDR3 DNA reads TGTGCCAGCAGCGAGTTGACTAGCGGGGGGGCTGAGTGGTTTGAGCAGTTCTTC.

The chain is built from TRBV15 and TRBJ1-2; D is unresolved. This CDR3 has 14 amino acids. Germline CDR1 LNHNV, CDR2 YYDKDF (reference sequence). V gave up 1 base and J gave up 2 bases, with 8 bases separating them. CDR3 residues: CATSRAGLNYGYTF. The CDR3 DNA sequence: TGTGCCACCAGCAGAGCCGGACTCAACTATGGCTACACCTTC.

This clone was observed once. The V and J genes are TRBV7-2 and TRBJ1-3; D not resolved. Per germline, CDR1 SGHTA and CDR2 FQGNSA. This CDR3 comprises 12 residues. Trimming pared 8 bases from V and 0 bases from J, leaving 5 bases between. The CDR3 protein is CASRYSGNTIYF. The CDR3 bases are TGTGCCAGCCGGTACTCTGGAAACACCATATATTTT.

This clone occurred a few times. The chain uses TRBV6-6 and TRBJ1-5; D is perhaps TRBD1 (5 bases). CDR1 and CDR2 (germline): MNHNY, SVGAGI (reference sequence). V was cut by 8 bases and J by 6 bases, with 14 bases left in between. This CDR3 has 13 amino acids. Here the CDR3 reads CASGGGAGQPQHF. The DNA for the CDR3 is TGTGCCAGCGGAGGAGGGGCTGGTCAGCCCCAGCATTTT.

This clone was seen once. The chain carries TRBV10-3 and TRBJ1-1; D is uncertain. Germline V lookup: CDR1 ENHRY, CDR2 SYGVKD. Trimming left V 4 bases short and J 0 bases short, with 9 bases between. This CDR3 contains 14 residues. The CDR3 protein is CAISVGLMNTEAFF. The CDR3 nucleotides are TGTGCCATCAGTGTCGGGTTAATGAACACTGAAGCTTTCTTT.

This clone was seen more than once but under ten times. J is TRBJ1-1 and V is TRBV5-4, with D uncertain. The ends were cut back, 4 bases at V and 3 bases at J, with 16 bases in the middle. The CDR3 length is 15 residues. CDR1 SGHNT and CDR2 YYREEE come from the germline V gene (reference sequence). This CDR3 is CASSLGPPADTEAFF. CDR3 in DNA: TGTGCCAGCAGCCTAGGGCCCCCAGCGGACACTGAAGCTTTCTTT.

The CDR3 protein is CASSWRGETQYF. As DNA, the CDR3 is TGTGCCAGCAGCTGGAGGGGTGAGACCCAGTACTTC. The J gene is TRBJ2-5, the V gene TRBV5-4, with D perhaps TRBD2 (6 bases). CDR3 length: 12 amino acids. Per the germline V gene, CDR1 is SGHNT and CDR2 is YYREEE (reference sequence). V lost 3 bases, J lost 5 bases, and 8 bases lay in between.